Below, 23 T cell receptor beta chains from the same sample are listed, as sequenced in a study of T cell repertoires in cytomegalovirus infection. These receptors are not linked to any known antigen. TCRdb analysed the reads with MiXCR anew, one entry per CDR3 protein. The sample records 650,000 to 850,000 distinct CDR3 sequences, 25% to 35% being singletons. The source was cultured CD8+ T cells from PBMCs, collected from culture after CMV antigen stimulation. These receptors all stem from a human donor in good health (CMV status not recorded). Some clones in this sample may be carry-over from other donors' samples.

The rearrangement uses TRBV5-1 and TRBJ1-1; D call uncertain. The CDR3 runs 13 residues. Between the trimmed V and J ends, which lost 4 bases and 4 bases, there was a span of 11 bases. CDR1 and CDR2 (germline): SGHRS, YFSETQ. CDR3: CASSGLGFTEAFF. The CDR3 DNA sequence: TGCGCCAGCAGCGGACTAGGGTTCACTGAAGCTTTCTTT.

The chain couples TRBV5-6 to TRBJ1-2, with 8 bases that match TRBD1. This CDR3 comprises 14 residues. J gave up 4 bases and V 4 bases, and 6 bases lay outside the gene matches. Per germline, CDR1 SGHDT and CDR2 YYEEEE. The CDR3 DNA is TGTGCCAGCAGCCGGGGACAGGCGATCTATGGCTACACCTTC. Protein product: CASSRGQAIYGYTF. Full variable domain (outside the CDR3, taken from reference TRBV5-6 and TRBJ1-2): DAGVTQSPTHLIKTRGQQVTLRCSPKSGHDTVSWYQQALGQGPQFIFQYYEEEERQRGNFPDRFSGHQFPNYSSELNVNALLLGDSALYLCASSRGQAIYGYTFGSGTRLTVV.

The chain employs TRBV15 and TRBJ1-5; unclear D gene. The CDR3 totals 17 residues. Looked up from germline, CDR1 is LNHNV and CDR2 is YYDKDF (reference sequence). The V gene lost 3 bases and the J gene lost 0 bases, with 15 bases spanning the gap. CDR3 loop: CATSSVPIGYSNQPQHF. DNA for the CDR3: TGTGCCACCAGCAGTGTTCCGATAGGCTATAGCAATCAGCCCCAGCATTTT.

This chain links TRBV11-2 with TRBJ2-5, with a possible D match to TRBD2 (6 bases). This CDR3 has 17 amino acids. V was trimmed by 5 bases and J by 0 bases, leaving 19 bases between them. Per the germline V gene, CDR1 is SGHAT and CDR2 is FQNNGV. DNA of the CDR3: TGTGCCAGCAGCAACGAGCCGGACTACCAATACCAAGAGACCCAGTACTTC. Protein product: CASSNEPDYQYQETQYF.

This CDR3 is CASSLTRGPGTGELFF. The CDR3, as DNA: TGTGCCAGCAGCCTCACCCGGGGCCCGGGCACCGGGGAGCTGTTTTTT. The V gene is TRBV7-6, the J gene TRBJ2-2, with D perhaps being TRBD1 or TRBD2 (5 bases each). The CDR3 runs to 16 residues. Trimming shortened V by 5 bases and J by 4 bases, and 17 bases separated the two germline ends. The V gene's germline CDR1 is SGHVS and CDR2 FNYEAQ.

The rearrangement links TRBV12-3 or TRBV12-4 to TRBJ1-2; weak D call: TRBD1 (5 bases). Trimming cost V 1 base and J 7 bases, with 16 bases left between them. CDR3 length equals 15 residues. CDR3 sequence (DNA): TGTGCCAGCAGTTTAGGGCAGGGCATAGGGGTTGGCTACACCTTC. Protein: CASSLGQGIGVGYTF.

J is TRBJ2-7 and V is TRBV10-3; TRBD1 matches at 9 bases. The CDR3 is 15 residues long. Germline-derived CDR1 and CDR2 are ENHRY and SYGVKD. The V and J ends lost 5 bases and 3 bases, in that order; junction bases with no gene match: 8. CDR3: CAISPSGTGFYEQYV. As DNA, the CDR3 is TGTGCCATCAGTCCCTCCGGGACAGGGTTCTACGAGCAGTACGTC.

The chain has TRBV7-6 and TRBJ2-2; 8 bases fit TRBD2. Per germline, CDR1 SGHVS and CDR2 FNYEAQ. This CDR3 has 15 residues. With 4 bases clipped from V and 4 bases from J, the junction kept 5 bases outside the gene matches. CDR3 loop: CASSYAAGGTGELFF. CDR3 DNA: TGTGCCAGCAGCTATGCCGCGGGGGGCACCGGGGAGCTGTTTTTT.

The V and J genes are TRBV28 and TRBJ1-1; TRBD1 matches 7 bases. The V and J ends lost 3 bases and 4 bases, in that order; junction bases with no gene match: 5. Germline V gene lookup returns CDR1 MDHEN and CDR2 SYDVKM. The CDR3 extends over 14 amino acids. Here the CDR3 reads CASSFPDRRTEAFF. DNA for the CDR3: TGTGCCAGCAGTTTCCCGGACAGGCGCACTGAAGCTTTCTTT.

This clonotype came up many times. The chain employs TRBV7-2 and TRBJ2-1; D call uncertain. The V and J ends lost 5 bases and 0 bases respectively, with 11 bases between them. There are 15 residues in the CDR3. Germline V gives CDR1 SGHTA, CDR2 FQGNSA. The CDR3 loop reads CASSSTVSSYNEQFF. The CDR3 region has the DNA TGTGCCAGCAGCAGTACAGTTAGCTCCTACAATGAGCAGTTCTTC.

This clonotype was counted a few times. The chain uses TRBV9 and TRBJ2-4; D is possibly TRBD2 (5 bases). There are 15 residues in the CDR3. Germline CDR1 reads SGDLS; CDR2 reads YYNGEE. V was pared by 4 bases and J by 4 bases, with 15 bases between. The DNA of the CDR3 is TGTGCCAGCAGCCCCGAACGGACGGGGAAAAACATTCAGTACTTC. It encodes CASSPERTGKNIQYF.

There are a few counts of this clonotype. The gene calls are TRBV27 and TRBJ1-1, with D possibly TRBD1 on 5 matching bases. V lost 3 bases and J lost 5, with 13 bases in between. Germline loops: CDR1 MNHEY, CDR2 SMNVEV (reference sequence). CDR3 size: 14 residues. The DNA of the CDR3 is TGTGCCAGCAGTTTCAACCCGGAGGGGACTGAAGCTTTCTTT. Translating gives CASSFNPEGTEAFF.

The V and J genes are TRBV7-6 and TRBJ2-1, with TRBD2 matching over 7 bases. The junction had 5 bases not matched to a gene; V was cut back by 1 base and J by 2 bases. CDR3 length: 16 amino acids. Germline-derived CDR1 and CDR2 are SGHVS and FNYEAQ. CDR3 nucleotide sequence: TGTGCCAGCAGCTTAGTAACTAGCGTAGCCTACAATGAGCAGTTCTTC. Protein sequence: CASSLVTSVAYNEQFF.

The V call is TRBV11-1, the J call TRBJ1-2; unclear D gene. The germline CDR1 and CDR2 sequences are SGHAT and FQDESV (reference sequence). Trimming cost V 3 bases and J 2 bases, with 7 bases left between them. The CDR3 is 13 amino acids. The CDR3 region has the DNA TGTGCCAGCAGCTTCTTCGGAAACTATGGCTACACCTTC. Its protein product is CASSFFGNYGYTF.

This clonotype appeared many times. The chain is built from TRBV7-6 and TRBJ2-1; possible D gene TRBD2, 6 bases. V was pared by 3 bases and J by 4 bases, with 19 bases between. The CDR3 covers 17 residues. In germline, CDR1 is SGHVS, CDR2 FNYEAQ. The CDR3 DNA sequence: TGTGCCAGCAGCTTCCGCCCGGACTTGCGGGGATACAATGAGCAGTTCTTC. Amino acid sequence: CASSFRPDLRGYNEQFF.

This clonotype was observed once. J is TRBJ2-7 and V is TRBV6-2 or TRBV6-3; 9 bases are a match to TRBD2. V lost 4 bases and J lost 7; bases outside the gene matches: 17. This CDR3 has 17 amino acids. Germline V lookup: CDR1 MNHEY, CDR2 SVGEGT. The DNA of the CDR3 is TGTGCCAGCAGTTTCACGGCAGGGGCGTCTAGCGGGGATGAGCAGTACGTC. Protein sequence: CASSFTAGASSGDEQYV.

This clonotype was observed at least ten times. The rearrangement links TRBV27 to TRBJ1-5; 7 nucleotides align to TRBD1. CDR3 length equals 14 residues. The V gene end was trimmed by 6 bases and the J gene end by 3 bases; junction bases not matched to a gene: 5. The germline V gene has CDR1 MNHEY and CDR2 SMNVEV (reference sequence). This chain's CDR3 is CASSPTGFNQPQHF. CDR3 coding DNA: TGTGCCAGCAGCCCGACAGGGTTCAATCAGCCCCAGCATTTT.

The V call is TRBV19, the J call TRBJ2-5, with no clear D. The CDR3 runs 16 residues. Trimming stripped 5 bases from V and 5 bases from J, with 21 bases between. CDR1 and CDR2 (germline): LNHDA, SQIVND (reference sequence). The CDR3 DNA reads TGTGCCAGTAGTTCGGGCTTCAGGACGTTTCAGGAGACCCAGTACTTC. Encoded protein: CASSSGFRTFQETQYF.

About this clonotype: A clone one base away is much larger, so this may be a read error. The chain joins TRBV7-6 to TRBJ2-1; 10 bases match TRBD1. The CDR3 covers 17 residues. J lost 7 bases, V lost 5 bases, and 14 bases had no gene match. Germline V gives CDR1 SGHVS, CDR2 FNYEAQ. CDR3 loop: CASSRQGDRGPLNEQFF. CDR3 sequence (DNA): TGTGCCAGCAGCCGACAGGGTGACAGGGGGCCTCTGAATGAGCAGTTCTTC.

The V and J genes are TRBV27 and TRBJ1-2; 7 positions match TRBD1. Per germline, CDR1 MNHEY and CDR2 SMNVEV (reference sequence). CDR3 size: 16 residues. The V and J ends lost 5 bases and 6 bases, in that order; junction bases with no gene match: 15. The CDR3 DNA reads as TGTGCCAGCAGTCTCTGGGACAGAGACCCCCGGGATGGCTACACCTTC. Translation gives CASSLWDRDPRDGYTF.

The table lists this clonotype with a few counts. The chain couples TRBV6-1 to TRBJ1-2; 8 positions match TRBD1. In germline, CDR1 is MNHNS, CDR2 SASEGT. Trimming at V came to 5 bases and at J to 7 bases, leaving 9 bases not matched to a gene. CDR3 length: 14 amino acids. The chain's CDR3 is CASSFQGAESGYTF. DNA for the CDR3: TGTGCCAGCAGTTTTCAGGGGGCGGAAAGTGGCTACACCTTC.

The table lists this clonotype with a few counts. The chain has TRBV12-3 or TRBV12-4 and TRBJ1-4; TRBD1 agrees at 7 bases. This CDR3 spans 14 amino acids. With 5 bases clipped from V and 3 bases from J, the junction kept 3 bases outside the gene matches. CDR3 sequence reads: CASSGGTANEKLFF. CDR3 coding DNA: TGTGCCAGCAGTGGCGGGACAGCTAATGAAAAACTGTTTTTT.

The sample holds a few counts of this clonotype. The chain recombines TRBV7-9 with TRBJ2-7; D is ambiguous. This CDR3 spans 12 amino acids. Looked up from germline, CDR1 is SEHNR and CDR2 is FQNEAQ (reference sequence). V was pared by 8 bases and J by 0 bases, with 8 bases between. CDR3 in amino acids: CASRLSSYEQYF. The DNA for the CDR3 is TGTGCCAGCCGCCTGAGCTCCTACGAGCAGTACTTC.